Sequencing of this T cell receptor beta chain was carried out in a study of T cell responses to AZD1222 COVID-19 vaccine. Regarding this clone: Its antigen is unidentified.

The assay was immunoSEQ multiplex PCR, and TCRdb's table has in-frame clones only and misses some. The sample carries around 100,000 clones, more than 75% recorded once. Study-wide results and caveats: Vaccine-associated CD4 TCRs ranged over spike, dominating at 160-218 and 743-854. Donors were chiefly white British, with a greater number of females, and clonal diversity was perhaps underestimated. The reported proportion of spike-specific TCRs targeting unmutated variant regions was nearly half.

The starting material was peripheral blood, obtained on day 0 of AZD1222 vaccination. This TCR was recovered from an adult in good health.

In DNA form, the CDR3 reads TGCGCCAGCAGCTCTCGGACTAGCGGGGGAGAAAATACGCAGTATTTT. This sequence encodes CASSSRTSGGENTQYF. V and J are TRBV5-1 and TRBJ2-3; 13 nucleotides match TRBD2. Per the germline V gene, CDR1 is SGHRS and CDR2 is YFSETQ. The CDR3 is made up of 16 amino acids. The trim removed 3 bases at V and 7 bases at J, leaving 8 bases unmatched.